This is a list of T cell receptor beta chains from one sample in a study of blood T cell repertoires in COVID-19. Clones were sequenced by immunoSEQ multiplex PCR, and TCRdb holds only the in-frame ones, with some missing. This sample has some 400,000 clones, with roughly 90% found just once. The sample consisted of peripheral blood. The receptor source for this set is a man younger than 35 with active or convalescent COVID-19. CDR3s include the opening cysteine and the closing phenylalanine or tryptophan.

CDR3 protein: CATSREPTGQGDYGYTF
J gene: TRBJ1-2
V gene: TRBV15

CDR3 protein: CSGRDSVYEQYF
J gene: TRBJ2-7
V gene: TRBV29-1

CDR3 protein: CASSPGSYLANYGYTF
J gene: TRBJ1-2
V gene: TRBV7-9

CDR3 protein: CASSLQYLSGNEQFF
J gene: TRBJ2-1
V gene: TRBV7-3

CDR3 protein: CATETSGGEQYF
J gene: TRBJ2-7
V gene: TRBV24-1

CDR3 protein: CASSLSGQGPYSNQPQHF
J gene: TRBJ1-5
V gene: TRBV27

CDR3 protein: CASSPRGVDGNTIYF
J gene: TRBJ1-3
V gene: TRBV9

CDR3 protein: CASSSLGSGGGGYTF
J gene: TRBJ1-2
V gene: TRBV27

CDR3 protein: CASSRTGTGGYEQYF
J gene: TRBJ2-7
V gene: TRBV27

CDR3 protein: CASSSPGTGGSYEQYF
J gene: TRBJ2-7
V gene: TRBV5-6

CDR3 protein: CAISEGLAGDEQFF
J gene: TRBJ2-1
V gene: TRBV10-3

CDR3 protein: CASSTKQGWNSPLHF
J gene: TRBJ1-6
V gene: TRBV19

CDR3 protein: CSPAGETQYF
J gene: TRBJ2-5
V gene: TRBV20-1

CDR3 protein: CASSTTGTGYGYTF
J gene: TRBJ1-2
V gene: TRBV11-1

CDR3 protein: CATSRGGSSYNEQFF
J gene: TRBJ2-1
V gene: TRBV24-1

CDR3 protein: CASSTRMNTEAFF
J gene: TRBJ1-1
V gene: TRBV7-2

CDR3 protein: CASSPGGYGYTF
J gene: TRBJ1-2
V gene: TRBV18

CDR3 protein: CASSGTGSHQETQYF
J gene: TRBJ2-5
V gene: TRBV6-2/TRBV6-3

CDR3 protein: CASSSRQGAITEAFF
J gene: TRBJ1-1
V gene: TRBV9

CDR3 protein: CASSHNVGTGQTEAFF
J gene: TRBJ1-1
V gene: TRBV7-9

CDR3 protein: CASRKDREWRIDQPQHF
J gene: TRBJ1-5
V gene: TRBV19

CDR3 protein: CASSQARGKGNTIYF
J gene: TRBJ1-3
V gene: TRBV14